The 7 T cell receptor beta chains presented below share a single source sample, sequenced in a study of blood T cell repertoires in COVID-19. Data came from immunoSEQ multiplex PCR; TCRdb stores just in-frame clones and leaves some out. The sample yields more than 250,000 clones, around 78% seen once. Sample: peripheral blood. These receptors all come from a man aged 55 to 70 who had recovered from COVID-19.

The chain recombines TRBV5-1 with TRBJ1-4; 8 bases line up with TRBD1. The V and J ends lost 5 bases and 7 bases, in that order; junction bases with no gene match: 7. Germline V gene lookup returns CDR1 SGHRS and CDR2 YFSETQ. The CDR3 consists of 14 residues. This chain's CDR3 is CASRDTGGFEKLFF. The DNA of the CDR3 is TGCGCCAGCAGGGATACAGGGGGTTTTGAAAAACTGTTTTTT.

The CDR3 DNA reads TGTGCCAGCAGTCCCAGCGGGGGCTTAGGGACCCTCTCCTACAATGAGCAGTTCTTC. Encoded protein: CASSPSGGLGTLSYNEQFF. The chain uses TRBV28 and TRBJ2-1, with 8 bases lining up with TRBD2. The J segment lost 0 bases and the V segment lost 5 bases, leaving 15 bases of the junction unmatched. The germline V gene encodes CDR1 MDHEN and CDR2 SYDVKM. The CDR3 is 19 residues long.

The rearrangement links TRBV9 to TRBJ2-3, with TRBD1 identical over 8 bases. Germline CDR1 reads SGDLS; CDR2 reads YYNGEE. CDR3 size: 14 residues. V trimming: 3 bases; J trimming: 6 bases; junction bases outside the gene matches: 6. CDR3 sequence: CASSAAGGSDTQYF. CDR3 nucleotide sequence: TGTGCCAGCAGCGCGGCAGGGGGCTCGGATACGCAGTATTTT.

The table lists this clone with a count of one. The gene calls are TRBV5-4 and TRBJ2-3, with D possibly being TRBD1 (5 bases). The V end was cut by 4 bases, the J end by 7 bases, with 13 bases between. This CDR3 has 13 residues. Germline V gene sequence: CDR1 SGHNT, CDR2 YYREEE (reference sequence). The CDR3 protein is CASSPKTENTQYF. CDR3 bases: TGTGCCAGCAGCCCCAAGACAGAAAATACGCAGTATTTT. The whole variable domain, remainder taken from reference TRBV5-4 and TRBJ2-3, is ETGVTQSPTHLIKTRGQQVTLRCSSQSGHNTVSWYQQALGQGPQFIFQYYREEENGRGNFPPRFSGLQFPNYSSELNVNALELDDSALYLCASSPKTENTQYFGPGTRLTVL.

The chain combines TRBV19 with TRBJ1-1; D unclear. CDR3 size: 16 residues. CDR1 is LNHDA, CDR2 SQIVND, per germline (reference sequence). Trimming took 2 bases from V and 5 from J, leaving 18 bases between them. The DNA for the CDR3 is TGTGCCAGTAGTATACTCCCTAGAACCATGGAGACTGAAGCTTTCTTT. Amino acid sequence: CASSILPRTMETEAFF.

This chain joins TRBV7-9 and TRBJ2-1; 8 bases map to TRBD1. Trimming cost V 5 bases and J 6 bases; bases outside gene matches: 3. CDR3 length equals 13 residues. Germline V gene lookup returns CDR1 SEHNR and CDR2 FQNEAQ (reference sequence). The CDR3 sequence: CASSLGQGNEQFF. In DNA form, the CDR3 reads TGTGCCAGCAGCCTCGGACAGGGCAATGAGCAGTTCTTC.

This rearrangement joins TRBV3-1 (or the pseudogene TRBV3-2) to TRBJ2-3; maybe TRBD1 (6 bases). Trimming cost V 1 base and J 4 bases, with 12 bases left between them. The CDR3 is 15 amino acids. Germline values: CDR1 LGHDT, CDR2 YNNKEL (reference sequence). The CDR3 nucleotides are TGTGCCAGCAGCCAAGGACAGGCCCGCGCAGATACGCAGTATTTT. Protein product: CASSQGQARADTQYF.